This T cell receptor (beta chain) was obtained from a study of Ad26.COV2.S vaccination and SARS-CoV-2 variants. Turning to the study itself: By the intramuscular route, Ad26.COV2.S was given once, or twice 56 days apart. Regarding the study as a whole: In vaccinated individuals, spike-specific CD8+ and CD4+ T cell responses reportedly displayed substantial breadth.

Germline V gene sequence: CDR1 SGHRS, CDR2 YFSETQ. CDR3 length: 14 amino acids. Trimming stripped 2 bases from V and 5 bases from J, with 11 bases between. Treatment here: roughly 18 received Ad26.COV2.S at low or high dose, single or two shots; a few received placebo; per-sample allocation not given. Samples analyzed were those drawn on day 63 after the first vaccine or placebo injection. In Boston, an adult donor aged 18-55 years took part. With respect to this clone: Its target is unknown.

Sequencing was performed with immunoSEQ multiplex PCR; in TCRdb, only in-frame clones are kept and a portion is missing. The sample has about 680,000 clones, about 90% seen once. The chain recombines TRBV5-1 with TRBJ2-1, with D uncertain. This sequence originates from a person between 18 and 65 years old who received the Ad26.COV2.S COVID-19 vaccine or a placebo. The starting material was peripheral blood, obtained in a trial of Ad26.COV2.S vaccine versus placebo. CDR3 DNA: TGCGCCAGCAGCTTATTCGGTAGGGACAATGAGCAGTTCTTC. Translating it yields CASSLFGRDNEQFF.